This TCR beta chain was sequenced in a study of T-cell reconstitution after alpha-beta-depleted transplantation in children. TCRbeta library construction was performed incorporating unique molecular identifiers. TCRdb independently ran MiXCR on the PCR reads; one entry per CDR3 protein. The sample has a few hundred thousand distinct CDR3 sequences, 10% seen once. This CDR3 region has 16 residues. V was pared by 0 bases and J by 0 bases, with 10 bases between. The germline CDR1 and CDR2 sequences are SGHRS and YFSETQ. The table lists this clonotype with a few counts. Sequenced here: PBMCs from the stem cell graft donor, sampled from the stem cell graft. J is TRBJ1-3 and V is TRBV5-1, with a possible D match to TRBD1 (5 bases). The sequence was collected from a human donor who donated a stem cell graft to a child with acute lymphoblastic leukemia. CDR3 amino acids: CASSLDGTHSGNTIYF. In DNA form, the CDR3 reads TGCGCCAGCAGCTTGGATGGGACGCACTCTGGAAACACCATATATTTT.